A single T cell receptor beta chain is shown here with its context. The antigen is undetermined. Once RNA had been extracted, it was reverse transcribed into cDNA to act as the sequencing template. Some clones are missing from TCRdb's copy, which holds only in-frame ones; the method was immunoSEQ multiplex PCR. The table shows more than 90,000 clones, with roughly 56% occurring only once. Treatment of the sample: oral pan-JAK inhibitor, 5-10 mg twice daily. The CDR3 has 14 amino acids. Germline values: CDR1 SQVTM, CDR2 ANQGSEA. V lost 0 bases and J lost 3, with 11 bases in between. The sample belongs to a study of CD8+ T cells in alopecia areata. Whole-study findings and limits: Relative to normal scalp, lesional scalp, especially alopecia totalis/universalis, showed higher clonality.

J is TRBJ1-2 and V is TRBV29-1; D gene uncertain. The sample consisted of CD8+ T cells sorted from blood, taken at approximately week 60, from a patient treated with tofacitinib. The receptor's source is a human donor with alopecia areata. The CDR3 DNA is TGCAGCGTTGAAGATGTCAGGAAGGACTATGGCTACACCTTC. It yields the protein CSVEDVRKDYGYTF.